The clone carrying this TCR beta chain has a handful of counts. The library put unique molecular identifiers onto individual cDNA molecules. TCRdb reanalysed the RACE reads using MiXCR and keeps one entry per CDR3 protein. This sample yields 65,000 to 85,000 distinct CDR3 sequences, of which 10% are seen a single time; around 1.3% belongs to the top ten. Per germline, CDR1 SGHTA and CDR2 FQGTGA. This CDR3 has 15 amino acids. V dropped 5 bases and J dropped 5; count of bases not matched to a gene: 10. The sample comes from a study of human T cells and chemical hapten exposure. The wider study: Patients, predominantly female, presented with alopecia areata, totalis or universalis.

Time point reported: patch test 1, 2 weeks after DPC sensitization. Treatment noted: therapeutic diphenylcyclopropenone sensitization with weekly scalp DPC. Whole blood that had not been fractionated was the source of extracted total RNA. The chain carries TRBV7-3 and TRBJ2-3, with 7 bases identical to TRBD2. This sequence originates from a woman in her 50s with alopecia areata. Some clones in this sample may be carry-over from other donors' samples. The sample in question was whole blood, obtained in connection with sensitization to the hapten diphenylcyclopropenone (DPC). The CDR3 here is CASSPYGGRVDTQYF. DNA of the CDR3: TGTGCCAGCAGCCCCTATGGGGGGAGGGTAGATACGCAGTATTTT.